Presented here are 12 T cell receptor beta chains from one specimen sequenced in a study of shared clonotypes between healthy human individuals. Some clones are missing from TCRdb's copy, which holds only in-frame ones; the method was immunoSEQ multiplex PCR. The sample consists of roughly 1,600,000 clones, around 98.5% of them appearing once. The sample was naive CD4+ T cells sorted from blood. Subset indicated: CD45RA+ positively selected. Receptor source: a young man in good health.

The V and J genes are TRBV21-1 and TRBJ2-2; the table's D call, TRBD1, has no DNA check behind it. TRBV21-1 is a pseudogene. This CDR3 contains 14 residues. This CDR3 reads CASSILDRAGELFF. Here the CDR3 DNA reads TGTGCCAGCAGCATCTTGGACAGAGCCGGGGAGCTGTTTTTT.

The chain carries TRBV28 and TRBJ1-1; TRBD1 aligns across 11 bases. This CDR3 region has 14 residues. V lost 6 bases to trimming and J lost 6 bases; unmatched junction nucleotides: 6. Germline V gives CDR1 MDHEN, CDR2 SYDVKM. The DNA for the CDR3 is TGTGCCAGCAGAAGGACAGGGGGCTCCCCTGAAGCTTTCTTT. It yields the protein CASRRTGGSPEAFF.

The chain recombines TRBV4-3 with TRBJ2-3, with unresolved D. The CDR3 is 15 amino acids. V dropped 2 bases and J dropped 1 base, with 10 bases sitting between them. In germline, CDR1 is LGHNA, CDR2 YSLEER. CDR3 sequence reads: CASSQTPARTDTQYF. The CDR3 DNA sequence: TGCGCCAGCAGCCAAACCCCGGCCCGCACAGATACGCAGTATTTT.

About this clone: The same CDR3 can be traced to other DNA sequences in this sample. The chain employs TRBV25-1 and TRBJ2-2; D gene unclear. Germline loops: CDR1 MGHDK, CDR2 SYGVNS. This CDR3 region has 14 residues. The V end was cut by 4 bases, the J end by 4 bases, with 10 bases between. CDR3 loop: CASSGSWGTGELFF. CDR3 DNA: TGTGCCAGCAGTGGGTCATGGGGCACCGGGGAGCTGTTTTTT. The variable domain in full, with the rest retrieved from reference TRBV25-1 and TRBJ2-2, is EADIYQTPRYLVIGTGKKITLECSQTMGHDKMYWYQQDPGMELHLIHYSYGVNSTEKGDLSSESTVSRIRTEHFPLTLESARPSHTSQYLCASSGSWGTGELFFGEGSRLTVL.

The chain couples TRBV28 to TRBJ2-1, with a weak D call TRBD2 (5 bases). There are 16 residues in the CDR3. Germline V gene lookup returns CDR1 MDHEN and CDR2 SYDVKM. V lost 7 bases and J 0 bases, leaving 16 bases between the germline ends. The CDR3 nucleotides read TGTGCCAGCATTTCAGCGCGAGCGGACTCCTACAATGAGCAGTTCTTC. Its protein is CASISARADSYNEQFF.

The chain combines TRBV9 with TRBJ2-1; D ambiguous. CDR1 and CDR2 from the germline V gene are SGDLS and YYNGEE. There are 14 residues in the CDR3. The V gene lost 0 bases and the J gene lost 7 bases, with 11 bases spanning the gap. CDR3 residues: CASSVAWVANEQFF. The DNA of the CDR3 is TGTGCCAGCAGCGTAGCTTGGGTGGCGAATGAGCAGTTCTTC.

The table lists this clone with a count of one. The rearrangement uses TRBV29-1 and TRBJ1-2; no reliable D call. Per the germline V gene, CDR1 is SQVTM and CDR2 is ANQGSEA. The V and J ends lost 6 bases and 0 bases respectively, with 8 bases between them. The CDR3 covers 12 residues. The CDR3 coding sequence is TGCAGCGTGGGAGGACCTAACTATGGCTACACCTTC. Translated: CSVGGPNYGYTF.

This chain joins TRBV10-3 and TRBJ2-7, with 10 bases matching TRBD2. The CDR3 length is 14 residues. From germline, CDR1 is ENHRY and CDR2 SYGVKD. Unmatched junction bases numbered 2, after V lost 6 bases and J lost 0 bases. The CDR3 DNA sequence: TGTGCCATCAGGGGGACTAGCGACTCCTACGAGCAGTACTTC. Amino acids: CAIRGTSDSYEQYF.

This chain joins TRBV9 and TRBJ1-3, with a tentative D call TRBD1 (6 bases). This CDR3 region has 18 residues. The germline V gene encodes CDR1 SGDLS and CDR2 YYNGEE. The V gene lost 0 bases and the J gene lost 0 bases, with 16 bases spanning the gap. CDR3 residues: CASSVATGWGSSGNTIYF. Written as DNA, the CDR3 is TGTGCCAGCAGCGTAGCTACAGGGTGGGGTAGCTCTGGAAACACCATATATTTT. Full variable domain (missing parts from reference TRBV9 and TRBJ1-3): DSGVTQTPKHLITATGQRVTLRCSPRSGDLSVYWYQQSLDQGLQFLIQYYNGEERAKGNILERFSAQQFPDLHSELNLSSLELGDSALYFCASSVATGWGSSGNTIYFGEGSWLTVV.

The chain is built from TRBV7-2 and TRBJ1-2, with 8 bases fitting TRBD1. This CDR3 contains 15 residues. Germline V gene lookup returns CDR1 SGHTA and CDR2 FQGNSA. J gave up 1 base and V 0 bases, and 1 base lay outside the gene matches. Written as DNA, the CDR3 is TGTGCCAGCAGCTTAGCCAGGGGGCATAACTATGGCTACACCTTC. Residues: CASSLARGHNYGYTF.

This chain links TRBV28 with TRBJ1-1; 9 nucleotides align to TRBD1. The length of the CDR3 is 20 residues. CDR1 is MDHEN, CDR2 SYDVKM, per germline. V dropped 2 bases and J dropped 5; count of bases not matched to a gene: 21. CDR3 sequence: CASSLSGWWARDRVDTEAFF. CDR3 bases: TGTGCCAGCAGTTTAAGTGGTTGGTGGGCGAGGGACAGGGTGGATACTGAAGCTTTCTTT.

DNA of the CDR3: TGTGCCAGCAGTTTATATGGCGGGAGGGCCGTCGGGGCGACCAACTACGAGCAGTACTTC. Its protein is CASSLYGGRAVGATNYEQYF. The chain is built from TRBV27 and TRBJ2-7, with TRBD2 matching over 9 bases. Trimming took 1 base from V and 3 from J; bases not matched to a gene: 19. The CDR3 covers 20 residues. CDR1 and CDR2 (germline): MNHEY, SMNVEV (reference sequence).